A selection of T cell receptor beta chains follows, all from one sample in a study of blood T cell repertoires in COVID-19. TCRdb's copy holds only in-frame clones and misses some; the assay was immunoSEQ multiplex PCR. This sample yields fewer than 110,000 clones, of which about nine tenths are seen a single time; 17% belongs to the top ten. The sequenced sample was peripheral blood. These receptor sequences come from a woman of 80 years or more in a cohort sampled during active COVID-19. Each CDR3 is given with its conserved first and last residue. D genes are given only for firm matches. Size values are once, few and many counts, or a class for expanded clones, and some rows have none.

clone size	V gene	D gene	J gene	CDR3 DNA	CDR3 protein
-	TRBV3-1/TRBV3-2	-	TRBJ2-6	TGTGCCAGCAGCCAACCCACAGGGACCTCTGGGGCCAACGTCCTGACTTTC	CASSQPTGTSGANVLTF
-	TRBV3-1/TRBV3-2	-	TRBJ2-5	TGTGCCAGCAGCCAAGAGGGCCGAGAGACCCAGTACTTC	CASSQEGRETQYF
-	TRBV27	-	TRBJ1-5	TGTGCCAGCAGTTTCCAGGGTGTGGGTCAGCCCCAGCATTTT	CASSFQGVGQPQHF
-	TRBV9	-	TRBJ2-1	TGTGCCAGCGCGGCGGAAACCCCTGTGCGGGAGCAGTTCTTC	CASAAETPVREQFF
-	TRBV12-5	TRBD1	TRBJ2-7	TGTGCTAGTGGTGGCACCGGGACAGGGAACTACGAGCAGTACTTC	CASGGTGTGNYEQYF
-	TRBV25-1	-	TRBJ2-2	TGTGCCAGCAGTCAGGGTCTACTCACCGGGGAGCTGTTTTTT	CASSQGLLTGELFF
once	TRBV19	TRBD1	TRBJ2-5	TGTGCCAGTAGTACCCGACAGGGTGTCCAAGAGACCCAGTACTTC	CASSTRQGVQETQYF
-	TRBV12-3/TRBV12-4	-	TRBJ2-1	TGTGCCAGCAGTTTTTGGTCGGATGAGCAGTTCTTC	CASSFWSDEQFF
-	TRBV18	-	TRBJ2-7	TGTGCCAGCTCACCAAACAGGCTTTCCTACGAGCAGTACTTC	CASSPNRLSYEQYF
-	TRBV28	TRBD1	TRBJ1-2	TGTGCCAGCAGTGACAGGGGGCTTGGCTACACCTTC	CASSDRGLGYTF
-	TRBV19	-	TRBJ2-1	TGTGCCAGTAGATCTACAGGACGCTCCTACAATGAGCAGTTCTTC	CASRSTGRSYNEQFF
-	TRBV29-1	-	TRBJ2-5	TGCAGCGTTGCGGTTACCCAACAGCCCCAAGAGACCCAGTACTTC	CSVAVTQQPQETQYF
-	TRBV6-5	TRBD2	TRBJ2-7	TGTGCCAGCGTTGCTATAGCGGGAGACTACGAGCAGTACTTC	CASVAIAGDYEQYF
-	TRBV2	TRBD2	TRBJ2-7	TGTGCCGAAGGTGGGGACTACCAGGGCGAGCAGTACTTC	CAEGGDYQGEQYF
few	TRBV7-9	TRBD1	TRBJ2-7	TGTGCCAGCAGCTTAGCCGGGACAGCCTACGAGCAGTACTTC	CASSLAGTAYEQYF
-	TRBV3-1/TRBV3-2	TRBD2	TRBJ2-1	TGTGCCAGCAGCCAGACCCTAGCGGGGGCTCGCGGTGAGCAGTTCTTC	CASSQTLAGARGEQFF
once	TRBV5-1	TRBD2	TRBJ2-3	TGCGCCAGCAATATCGGTAGCGGGTCTGGGACAGATACGCAGTATTTT	CASNIGSGSGTDTQYF
-	TRBV5-4	TRBD2	TRBJ2-2	TGTGCCAGCAGCTTGTGGGCGGGAGGGCCAAACACCGGGGAGCTGTTTTTT	CASSLWAGGPNTGELFF
-	TRBV5-1	-	TRBJ2-1	TGCGCCAGCAGCTTGGGAGAGAGCATCTCCTACAATGAGCAGTTCTTC	CASSLGESISYNEQFF
-	TRBV7-9	-	TRBJ1-6	TGTGCCAGCAGCGGAGGTTTGGAGGGTAATTCACCCCTCCACTTT	CASSGGLEGNSPLHF
-	TRBV19	TRBD1	TRBJ2-7	TGTGCCAGGAACCGGGACAGGCACCTCTTC	CARNRDRHLF
-	TRBV3-1/TRBV3-2	-	TRBJ1-2	TGTGCCAGCAGCCCGCTAACTCCGACGGGGAACTATGGCTACACCTTC	CASSPLTPTGNYGYTF
-	TRBV12-3/TRBV12-4	-	TRBJ1-2	TGTGCCAGCAGTTCCCAAAACAGGGATGGCTACACCTTC	CASSSQNRDGYTF
-	TRBV6-5	-	TRBJ2-1	TGTTCCAGTCGGACAGTTGCCAATGAGCAGTTCTTC	CSSRTVANEQFF
-	TRBV11-2	-	TRBJ1-4	TGTGCCAGCAGCTCGGGGGGCTGGGGTGAAAAACTGTTTTTT	CASSSGGWGEKLFF
-	TRBV19	-	TRBJ2-5	TGTGCCAGTAGTATTGGTATTACACAAGAGACCCAGTACTTC	CASSIGITQETQYF
-	TRBV3-1/TRBV3-2	TRBD2	TRBJ2-3	TGTGCCAGCAGCCAAACTAGCGGGAGCAGGACAGATACGCAGTATTTT	CASSQTSGSRTDTQYF
-	TRBV7-2	TRBD1	TRBJ1-1	TGTGCCAGCAGCTCCTGGACAGGGGTGAACACTGAAGCTTTCTTT	CASSSWTGVNTEAFF
-	TRBV4-1	TRBD1	TRBJ1-1	TGCGCCAGCAGCCTCAGAGCACAGGGGTTTGGTACTGAAGCTTTCTTT	CASSLRAQGFGTEAFF
once	TRBV3-1/TRBV3-2	-	TRBJ2-3	TGTGCCAGCAGCCTCATGCCCCCGACTAAAACAGATACGCAGTATTTT	CASSLMPPTKTDTQYF
-	TRBV27	-	TRBJ2-3	TGTGCCAGCAGACGCAGGGCGAGGGATACGCAGTATTTT	CASRRRARDTQYF
few	TRBV5-4	-	TRBJ1-3	TGTGCCAGCAGCTTGTCATCTGGAAACACCATATATTTT	CASSLSSGNTIYF
once	TRBV2	TRBD1	TRBJ1-6	TGTGCCAGCAGCTCGACAGGGGGAGGGTCACCCCTCCACTTT	CASSSTGGGSPLHF
-	TRBV4-1	TRBD1	TRBJ1-1	TGCGCCAGCAGCCAAGCCGGGACAGGGGGCGAGGCTTTCTTT	CASSQAGTGGEAFF
-	TRBV27	TRBD2	TRBJ2-2	TGTGCCAGCAGTTTTCGGCTAGCGGGGGGCCGAGGCACCGGGGAGCTGTTTTTT	CASSFRLAGGRGTGELFF
-	TRBV7-8	TRBD1	TRBJ1-4	TGTGCCAGCAGCTTAGGACAGGGATCTAATGAAAAACTGTTTTTT	CASSLGQGSNEKLFF
-	TRBV3-1/TRBV3-2	TRBD1	TRBJ2-2	TGTGCCAGCAGCCGAGGACAGGGGAGAGGTGTAGGGGAGCTGTTTTTT	CASSRGQGRGVGELFF
-	TRBV28	-	TRBJ1-1	TGTGCCAGCAGTTCCTCAGGGAAAGGGTACGCTTTCTTT	CASSSSGKGYAFF
-	TRBV3-1/TRBV3-2	TRBD2	TRBJ2-1	TGTGCCAGCAGCCAAGAGGTCAGGGCGGGAGGGGAGCAGTTCTTC	CASSQEVRAGGEQFF
-	TRBV14	-	TRBJ2-7	TGTGCCAGCAGTCCCACAGGGAGTTACGAGCAGTACTTC	CASSPTGSYEQYF
-	TRBV7-2	-	TRBJ2-4	TGTGCCAGCAGCACCCTAGAGGCTAGCCGGTACTTC	CASSTLEASRYF
-	TRBV19	-	TRBJ2-2	TGTGCCAGTGCCCAGCGGGCGGACGGGGAGCTGTTTTTT	CASAQRADGELFF
once	TRBV6-5	TRBD1	TRBJ1-6	TGTGCCAGCAGTTACTCGGGACAGATCGATAATTCACCCCTCCACTTT	CASSYSGQIDNSPLHF
-	TRBV4-1	TRBD1	TRBJ1-4	TGCGCCAGCAGCGGACAGGGAGGCGAAAAACTGTTTTTT	CASSGQGGEKLFF
-	TRBV6-2/TRBV6-3	-	TRBJ1-4	TGTGCCAGCAGTTCTTACGGATTCACGGTCGAGGGTGAAAAACTGTTTTTT	CASSSYGFTVEGEKLFF
-	TRBV11-2	TRBD1	TRBJ2-2	TGTGCCAGCAGCTTAGCCAGGGGGCGTACCGGGGAGCTGTTTTTT	CASSLARGRTGELFF
-	TRBV18	-	TRBJ1-1	TGTGCCAGCTCAAGGGGGAACACTGAAGCTTTCTTT	CASSRGNTEAFF
-	TRBV6-6	TRBD2	TRBJ2-5	TGTGCCAGCAGTAGAGGACTAGCTGGCGAGACCCAGTACTTC	CASSRGLAGETQYF
-	TRBV19	-	TRBJ2-3	TGTGCCAGTAGGGACAGCCCCACAGATACGCAGTATTTT	CASRDSPTDTQYF
-	TRBV3-1/TRBV3-2	-	TRBJ1-6	TGTGCCAGCAGCCAAGATTCTCCGGGGGCCTATAATTCACCCCTCCACTTT	CASSQDSPGAYNSPLHF
-	TRBV10-2	-	TRBJ1-5	TGCGCCAGCAGTGAGCCTGGGACGGCGGGGCAGCCCCAGCATTTT	CASSEPGTAGQPQHF
few	TRBV7-2	TRBD1	TRBJ2-7	TGTGCCAGCAGCTCAGGACAGGGGGCCGTATACGAGCAGTACTTC	CASSSGQGAVYEQYF
-	TRBV7-2	-	TRBJ1-1	TGTGCCAGCAGCTTACGGGGAACTGAAGCTTTCTTT	CASSLRGTEAFF
few	TRBV5-4	TRBD1	TRBJ2-1	TGTGCCAGCAGCCCCGCGGGGGGACAGGGGACCTACAATGAGCAGTTCTTC	CASSPAGGQGTYNEQFF
-	TRBV6-5	TRBD1	TRBJ1-2	TGTGCCAGCACGCCGGGACAGGGCTATGGCTACACCTTC	CASTPGQGYGYTF
few	TRBV9	TRBD1	TRBJ2-5	TGTGCCAGCAGCGTAGGACAGGGGCCAGAGACCCAGTACTTC	CASSVGQGPETQYF
once	TRBV11-2	-	TRBJ2-7	TGTGCCAGCAGCTTACAACGGTACGAGCAGTACTTC	CASSLQRYEQYF
-	TRBV29-1	TRBD1	TRBJ2-7	TGCAGCGCTCCCCTTGGGGGCGCGACAGGGGGAACCTACGAGCAGTACTTC	CSAPLGGATGGTYEQYF
-	TRBV6-5	-	TRBJ2-1	TGTGCCAGCAGTTATCAGCGGCCAGGCCATGAGCAGTTCTTC	CASSYQRPGHEQFF
-	TRBV6-2/TRBV6-3	TRBD1	TRBJ1-2	TGTGCCAGCAGTTCCCCCTCGACAGGGCGACCCTATGGCTACACCTTC	CASSSPSTGRPYGYTF